This T cell receptor beta chain was identified during a study of blood T cell repertoires in COVID-19. At the level of the study: Donors in the United States, Italy and Spain gave samples during acute or convalescent COVID-19. The cDNA or gDNA used as material had been derived from T cells, B-cell-depleted T cells, or PBMCs.

This CDR3 contains 15 residues. Trimming stripped 5 bases from V and 5 bases from J, with 16 bases between. Germline-derived CDR1 and CDR2 are SEHNR and FQNEAQ (reference sequence). In the original analysis: Using reference gene primer amplification, nucleated cell counts were estimated. Repertoires were generated with immunoSEQ multiplex PCR, while TCRdb's copy carries only in-frame clones and drops some. V, J and clone size are taken as reported in that table, and D and trimming were inferred from the DNA itself. The profile shows around 81,000 clones, 86% of them singletons. The rearrangement joins TRBV7-9 to TRBJ1-5; no firm D call. The sequenced sample consisted of peripheral blood. The receptor was isolated from a woman aged 55-75 years with acute or convalescent COVID-19. CDR3 loop: CASSPGWGAHQPQHF. The DNA for the CDR3 is TGTGCCAGCAGCCCGGGGTGGGGAGCACATCAGCCCCAGCATTTT.